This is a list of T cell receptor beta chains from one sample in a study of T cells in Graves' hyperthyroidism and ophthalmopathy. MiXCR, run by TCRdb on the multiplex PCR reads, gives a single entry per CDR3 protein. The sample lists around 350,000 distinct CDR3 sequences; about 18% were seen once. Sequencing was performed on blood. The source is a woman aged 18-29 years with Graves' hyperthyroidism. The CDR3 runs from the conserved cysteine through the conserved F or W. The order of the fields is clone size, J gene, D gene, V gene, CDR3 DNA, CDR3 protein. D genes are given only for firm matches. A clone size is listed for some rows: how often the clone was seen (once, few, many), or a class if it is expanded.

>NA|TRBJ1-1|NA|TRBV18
TGTGCCAGCTCACAAGGAGGGGGGCTCGGGGGCACTGAAGCTTTCTTT
CASSQGGGLGGTEAFF
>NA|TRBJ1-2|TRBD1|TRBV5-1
TGCGCCAGCAGCTTGATTTGGGACAGTGATGGCTACACCTTC
CASSLIWDSDGYTF
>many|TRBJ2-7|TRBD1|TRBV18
TGTGCCAGCTCACCACTACGACAGGGGAGAATCAACGAGCAGTACTTC
CASSPLRQGRINEQYF
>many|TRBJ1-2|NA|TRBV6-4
TGTGCCAGCAGCAAGCTGCGTTTCCGGGACACGACGTACCGCTACACCTTC
CASSKLRFRDTTYRYTF
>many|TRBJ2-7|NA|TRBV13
TGTGCCAGCAGCTTAGTAATTCCCAGGGCCCACGAGCAGTACTTC
CASSLVIPRAHEQYF
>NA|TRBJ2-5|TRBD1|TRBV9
TGTGCCAGCAGCGTTTCCGGGACAGAAGAGACCCAGTACTTC
CASSVSGTEETQYF
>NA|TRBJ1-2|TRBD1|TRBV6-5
TGTGCCAGCAGTTACTCGACAGGGGCCATCTACACCTTC
CASSYSTGAIYTF
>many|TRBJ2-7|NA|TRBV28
TGTGCCAGCAGTTTAAGGGCAGGGAGGCACGAGCAGTACTTC
CASSLRAGRHEQYF
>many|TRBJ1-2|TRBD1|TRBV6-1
TGTGCCAGCACTCTCGACGCCGGGACAGGGTGGGATGGCTACACCTTC
CASTLDAGTGWDGYTF
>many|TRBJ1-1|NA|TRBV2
TGTGCCAGCAGCCCAGCGGGGTTTTGGGCTTTCTTT
CASSPAGFWAFF
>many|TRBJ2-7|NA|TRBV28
TGTGCCAGCAAACCCCAGGGAAGCGAGCAGTACTTC
CASKPQGSEQYF
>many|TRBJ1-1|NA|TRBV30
TGTGCCTGGACTTACATAAGGGGGACTGAAGCTTTCTTT
CAWTYIRGTEAFF
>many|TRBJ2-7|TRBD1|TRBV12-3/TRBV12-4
TGTGCCAGCAGTGGGACAGGGCGGTTCTACGAGCAGTACTTC
CASSGTGRFYEQYF
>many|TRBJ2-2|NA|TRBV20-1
TGCAGTGCTAGTAAGGGAAACACGTTGACCGGGGAGCTGTTTTTT
CSASKGNTLTGELFF
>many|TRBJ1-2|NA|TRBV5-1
TGCGCCAGCAGCGGGGACGGTTCTCGGTACGGCTACACCTTC
CASSGDGSRYGYTF
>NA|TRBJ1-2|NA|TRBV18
TGTGCCAGCTCATCAGGGGCAGGGGACTATGGCTACACCTTC
CASSSGAGDYGYTF
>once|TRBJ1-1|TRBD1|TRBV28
TGTGCCAGCAGAACCGGACCGGGACAGCCGAACACTGAAGCTTTCTTT
CASRTGPGQPNTEAFF
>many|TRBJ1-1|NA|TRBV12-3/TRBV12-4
TGTGCCAGCAGTTTAAGGCAGGTCGACACTGAAGCTTTCTTT
CASSLRQVDTEAFF
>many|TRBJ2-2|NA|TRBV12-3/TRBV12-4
TGTGCCCAGCGGGCTAGTAACTGGGAGCTGTTTTTT
CAQRASNWELFF
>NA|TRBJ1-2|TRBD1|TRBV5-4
TGTGCCAGCAGCTTGGAACAGGGGATTAACTATGGCTACACCTTC
CASSLEQGINYGYTF
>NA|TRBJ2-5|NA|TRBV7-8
TGTGCCAGCAGCTTAGACTCGCGACTACAAGAGACCCAGTACTTC
CASSLDSRLQETQYF
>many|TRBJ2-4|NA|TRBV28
TGTGCCAGCAGTTTGGAAGGACGAGGACGGGAAAACATTCAGTACTTC
CASSLEGRGRENIQYF
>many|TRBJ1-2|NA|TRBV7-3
TGTGCCAGCAGCTTCTCAGGGCTCTATGGCTACACCTTC
CASSFSGLYGYTF
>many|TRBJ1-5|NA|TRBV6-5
TGTGCCAGCAGTTACAGGGGGGAGGGGCCCCAGCATTTT
CASSYRGEGPQHF
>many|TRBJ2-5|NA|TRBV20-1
TGCAGTGCAGGTCAGGGTAGTCGGGAGACCCAGTACTTC
CSAGQGSRETQYF
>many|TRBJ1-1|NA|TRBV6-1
TGTGCCAGCACTCGGGACGTGGAGGCTGAAGCTTTCTTT
CASTRDVEAEAFF
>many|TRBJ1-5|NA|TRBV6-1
TGTGCCAGCAGACTCACCGGGACCGCCTCGCAGCCCCAGCATTTT
CASRLTGTASQPQHF
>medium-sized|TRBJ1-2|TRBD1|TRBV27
TGTGCCAGCAGTTTCAGGGGGATTTCTGGCTACACCTTC
CASSFRGISGYTF
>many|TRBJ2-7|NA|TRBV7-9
TGTGCCAGCAGCCTTTCGGTTCTAGGCTCCTACGAGCAGTACTTC
CASSLSVLGSYEQYF
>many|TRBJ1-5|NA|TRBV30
TGTGCCTGGAGTGGACCACAGAAGTATAGCAATCAGCCCCAGCATTTT
CAWSGPQKYSNQPQHF
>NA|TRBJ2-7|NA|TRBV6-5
TGTGCGAGCAGGTACAGGGGGGGCGAGCAGTACTTC
CASRYRGGEQYF
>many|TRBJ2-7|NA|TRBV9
TGTGCCAGCAGCGTAGACGGAGGGTCATACTCCTCCTACGAGCAGTACTTC
CASSVDGGSYSSYEQYF
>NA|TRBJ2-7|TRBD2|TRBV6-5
TGTGCCAGCAGTTACTCGATCTTCCTAGCGGTGCAGTACTTC
CASSYSIFLAVQYF
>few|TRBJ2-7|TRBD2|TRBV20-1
TGCAGTGCTAGAGATGAACTAGCGGGGGCGCGGGACGAGCAGTACTTC
CSARDELAGARDEQYF
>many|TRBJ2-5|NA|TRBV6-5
TGTGCCAGCAGATGGACAGCCCAAGAGACCCAGTACTTC
CASRWTAQETQYF
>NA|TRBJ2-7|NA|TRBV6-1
TGTGCCAGCAGTCTCAGGACCGCCGAGCAGTACTTC
CASSLRTAEQYF
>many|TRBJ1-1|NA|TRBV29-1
TGCAGCGTTGAAGGGGAGAACACTGAAGCTTTCTTT
CSVEGENTEAFF
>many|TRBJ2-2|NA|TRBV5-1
TGCGCCAGCAGCTTGTTACCCCTCACCGGGGAGCTGTTTTTT
CASSLLPLTGELFF
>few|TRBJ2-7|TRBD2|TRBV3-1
TGTGCCAGCAGCCCCTCCTTAGCGGGGGTGTACGAGCAGTACTTC
CASSPSLAGVYEQYF
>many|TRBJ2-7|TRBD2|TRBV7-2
TGTGCCAGCAGCCTCACAGCAGCGGGGGTCGAGCAGTACTTC
CASSLTAAGVEQYF
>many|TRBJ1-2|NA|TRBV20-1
TGCAGCCGACGGTTTATGGGCTATGGCTACACCTTC
CSRRFMGYGYTF
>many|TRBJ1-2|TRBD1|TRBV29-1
TGCAGCGTTGAAGCCCAGGGGGCGCATGGCTACACCTTC
CSVEAQGAHGYTF
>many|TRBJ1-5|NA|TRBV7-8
TGTGCCAGCAGCTTAGGCAGGACCTGGAGTCAGCCCCAGCATTTT
CASSLGRTWSQPQHF
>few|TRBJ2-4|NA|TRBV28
TGTGCCAGCAGCGGGGGAAAGGGCTCCTCCAAAAACATTCAGTACTTC
CASSGGKGSSKNIQYF
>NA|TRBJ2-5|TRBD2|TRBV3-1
TGTGCCAGCAGCCGACCGGGACTAGCATCGGGAGAGACCCAGTACTTC
CASSRPGLASGETQYF
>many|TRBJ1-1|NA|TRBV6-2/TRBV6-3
TGTGCCAGCAAAACAGGGAACATGAACACTGAAGCTTTCTTT
CASKTGNMNTEAFF
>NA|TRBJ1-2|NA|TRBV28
TGTGCCAGCAACAAGGCCCACCGTGGATCCCTCTTC
CASNKAHRGSLF
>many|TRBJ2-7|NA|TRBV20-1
TGCAGTGCTAGGACGATATACGAGCAGTACTTC
CSARTIYEQYF
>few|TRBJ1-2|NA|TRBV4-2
TGTGCCAGCAGCCAAGACCCCACAAGCGCAGGAACCTATGGCTACACCTTC
CASSQDPTSAGTYGYTF
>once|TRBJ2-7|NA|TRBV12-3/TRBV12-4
TGTGCCAGTTCATTCGGGACACCCTACGAGCAGTACTTC
CASSFGTPYEQYF
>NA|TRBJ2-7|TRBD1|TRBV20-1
TGCAGTGCTAGCCCGGGACAGGCCTACGAGCAGTACTTC
CSASPGQAYEQYF
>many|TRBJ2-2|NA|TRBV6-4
TGTGCCAGCAGTGAGGGCACCGGGGAGCTGTTTTTT
CASSEGTGELFF
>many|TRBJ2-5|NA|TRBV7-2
TGTGCCAGCAGCCGACGGTCTAGGGAGGAGACCCAGTACTTC
CASSRRSREETQYF
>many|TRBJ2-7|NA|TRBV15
TGTGCCACCAGCAGAGCCCCACCCGAATGGGAATACGAGCAGTACTTC
CATSRAPPEWEYEQYF